This T cell receptor (beta chain) comes out of a study of regulatory and conventional T cells in RAG deficiency. This table comes from immunoSEQ multiplex PCR, and its TCRdb copy is limited to in-frame clones, with some not included. The sample holds roughly 11,000 clones, 94% seen once. Study results and caveats: Other subsets showed roughly 10-fold reductions, but Treg unique TCR beta sequences fell 95 to 100-fold in these patients. Patient subsets had shorter CDR3s; Omenn Treg-Tconv overlap exceeded 85%.

Of note for this clone: The antigen remains undetermined.

Genomic DNA came from blood regulatory T cells gated CD4+ CD25-high CD127-low. The CDR3 contains 12 residues. Trimming removed 4 bases from V and 5 bases from J, with 8 bases in between. Germline assignment: CDR1 SNHLY and CDR2 FYNNEI. The same sample was also used in a study of regulatory T cells. That report notes: The primer mix had 52 TRBV and 13 TRBJ primers. Skewed V and J usage and few unique V-J pairs marked patient repertoires, most in Tregs.

The sequence derives from a human donor in good health. Material: CD127- CD25+ CD4+ Tregs sorted from blood. The genes are TRBV2 and TRBJ1-2, with D possibly TRBD1 on 5 matching bases. DNA of the CDR3: TGTGCCAGCAGTGTCCAGGGATATGGCTACACCTTC. Its protein product is CASSVQGYGYTF.